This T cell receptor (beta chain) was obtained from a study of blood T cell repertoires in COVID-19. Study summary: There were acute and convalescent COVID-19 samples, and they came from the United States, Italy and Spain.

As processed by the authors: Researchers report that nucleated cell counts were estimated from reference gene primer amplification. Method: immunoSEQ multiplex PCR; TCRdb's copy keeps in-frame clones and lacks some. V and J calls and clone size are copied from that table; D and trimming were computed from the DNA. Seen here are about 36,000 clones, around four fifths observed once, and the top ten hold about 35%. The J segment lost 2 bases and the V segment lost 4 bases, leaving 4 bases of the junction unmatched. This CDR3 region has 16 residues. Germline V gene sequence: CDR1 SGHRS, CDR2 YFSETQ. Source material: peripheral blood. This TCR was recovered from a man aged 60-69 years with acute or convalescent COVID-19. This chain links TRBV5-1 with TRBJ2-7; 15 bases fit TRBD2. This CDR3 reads CASSPWTSGRAYEQYF. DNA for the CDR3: TGCGCCAGCAGCCCTTGGACTAGCGGGAGGGCCTACGAGCAGTACTTC.